The 7 T cell receptor beta chains below come from one sample, sequenced in a study of cytomegalovirus exposure and HLA in healthy donors. Here immunoSEQ multiplex PCR was the method, and the copy in TCRdb shows in-frame clones only, minus some. In the table there are 70,000 or so clones, around 94% of which are singletons. The specimen sequenced was PBMCs. The receptors come from a woman aged 18-35 years in good health and CMV-seropositive.

The CDR3 DNA sequence: TGTGCCATCACCTCGGGACAGGGGTTGGACACCGGGGAGCTGTTTTTT. Protein sequence: CAITSGQGLDTGELFF. This chain joins TRBV10-3 and TRBJ2-2; 10 bases match TRBD1. V was clipped by 7 bases and J by 3 bases; unmatched bases: 8. The CDR3 totals 16 residues. CDR1 and CDR2 from the germline V gene are ENHRY and SYGVKD.

This clone was recorded only once. One end of the junction is discordant with germline, which a read error may explain. V usage is TRBV4-1 and J usage is TRBJ1-2, with 9 bases identical to TRBD1. CDR3 size: 16 residues. Germline V CDR1 and CDR2: MGHRA, YSYEKL. The chain's CDR3 is CASSEEPGQGAYGYTF. The CDR3, as DNA: TGCGCCAGCAGCGAAGAACCGGGACAGGGCGCATATGGCTACACCTTC.

This clone was found once. The chain recombines TRBV30 with TRBJ1-5; maybe TRBD1 (5 bases). Germline V gene sequence: CDR1 GTSNPN, CDR2 SVGIG (reference sequence). The V end was cut by 1 base, the J end by 4 bases, with 8 bases between. This CDR3 has 13 residues. The CDR3 spells CAWSAQGNQPQHF. As DNA, the CDR3 is TGTGCCTGGAGTGCTCAGGGAAATCAGCCCCAGCATTTT.

The V gene is TRBV4-2, the J gene TRBJ1-2; a possible D gene is TRBD1 (6 bases). V was pared by 1 base and J by 2 bases, with 11 bases between. This CDR3 is 15 amino acids long. CDR1 and CDR2 (germline): LGHNA, YNFKEQ. The CDR3 DNA sequence: TGTGCCAGCAGCCAAGGAGGGGGTTTAAACTATGGCTACACCTTC. Translated, it gives CASSQGGGLNYGYTF.

CDR3 in amino acids: CASIGTGGERYEKLFF. CDR3 nucleotide sequence: TGTGCCAGCATCGGGACAGGGGGCGAAAGATATGAAAAACTGTTTTTT. The chain uses TRBV7-9 and TRBJ1-4, with 12 nucleotides matching TRBD1. V trimming: 7 bases; J trimming: 6 bases; junction bases outside the gene matches: 9. The CDR3 is 16 amino acids. The germline V gene encodes CDR1 SEHNR and CDR2 FQNEAQ (reference sequence).

In this sample, this clone turned up a few times. The J gene is TRBJ2-7, the V gene TRBV27; weak D call: TRBD1 (5 bases). Germline-derived CDR1 and CDR2 are MNHEY and SMNVEV (reference sequence). V was trimmed by 4 bases and J by 5 bases, leaving 21 bases between them. This CDR3 is built from 16 residues. CDR3 amino acids: CASSYPRTPYDDEQYF. In DNA form, the CDR3 reads TGTGCCAGCAGTTACCCTCGGACACCCTACGACGACGAGCAGTACTTC.

In its sample, this clone was seen once. The V and J genes are TRBV27 and TRBJ1-2; TRBD1 matches at 7 bases. This CDR3 has 15 amino acids. Trimming cost V 2 bases and J 1 base; bases outside gene matches: 4. CDR1 MNHEY and CDR2 SMNVEV come from the germline V gene (reference sequence). The CDR3 region has the DNA TGTGCCAGCAGTTTAGGGGCAGGGGGTAACTATGGCTACACCTTC. Translating it yields CASSLGAGGNYGYTF.